The clone carrying this T cell receptor beta chain was observed a few times. Its antigen is not identified. The data were taken from a study of response to subunit inactivated influenza vaccine. Findings and caveats of the study: T cells newly recruited by each seasonal influenza vaccination are few, the authors suggested.

Looked up from germline, CDR1 is MNHEY and CDR2 is SVGEGT. Between the trimmed V and J ends, which lost 8 bases and 0 bases, there was a span of 16 bases. CDR3 length: 16 amino acids. TCRdb reprocessed the RT-PCR reads via MiXCR and lists one record per CDR3 protein. The data show 710,000 or so distinct CDR3 sequences, 15% to 19% seen once. This sequence originates from a man aged 50 to 60 who received an inactivated influenza vaccine. V is TRBV6-2 or TRBV6-3 and J is TRBJ2-2; a possible D gene is TRBD2 (7 bases). The material was PBMCs from blood, obtained approximately 13 days after vaccination. In nucleotides, the CDR3 is TGTGCCAGCTTACGGGGGGCGTCGACGAACACCGGGGAGCTGTTTTTT. Protein product: CASLRGASTNTGELFF.